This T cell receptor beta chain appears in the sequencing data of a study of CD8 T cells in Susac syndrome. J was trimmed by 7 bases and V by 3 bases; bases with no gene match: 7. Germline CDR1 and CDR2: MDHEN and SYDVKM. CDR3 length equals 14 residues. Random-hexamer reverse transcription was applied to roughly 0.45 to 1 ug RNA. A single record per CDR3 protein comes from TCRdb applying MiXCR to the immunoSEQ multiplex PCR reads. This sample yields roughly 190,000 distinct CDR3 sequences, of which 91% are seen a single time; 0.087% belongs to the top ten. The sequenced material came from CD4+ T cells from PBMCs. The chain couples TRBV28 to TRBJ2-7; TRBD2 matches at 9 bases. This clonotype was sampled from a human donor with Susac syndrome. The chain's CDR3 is CASSLAGGPLEQYF. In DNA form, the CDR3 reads TGTGCCAGCAGTTTGGCGGGAGGGCCGCTTGAGCAGTACTTC.